This is a list of T cell receptor beta chains from one sample in a study of T-cell reconstitution after alpha-beta-depleted transplantation in children. TCRdb reprocessed the PCR reads via MiXCR and lists one record per CDR3 protein. The sample holds 500,000 to 600,000 distinct CDR3 sequences, 27% seen once. Sample: PBMCs, taken before TCRalphabeta/CD19-depleted stem cell transplant. The receptors shown here come from a boy less than two years old with Wiskott-Aldrich syndrome, due to receive a stem cell transplant. CDR3s include the opening cysteine and the closing phenylalanine or tryptophan. The D gene is left open where the match is weak. Some rows mark clone size as missing; the rest say once, few, many or name a class of expanded clone.

cdr3_aa: CASNTGRVANTGELFF
cdr3_nt: TGTGCCAGCAACACGGGCCGCGTAGCGAACACCGGGGAGCTGTTTTTT
v_call: TRBV12-3/TRBV12-4
d_call: NA
clone_size: NA
j_call: TRBJ2-2

cdr3_aa: CASSQAGGGDTQYF
cdr3_nt: TGCGCCAGCAGTCAAGCGGGAGGTGGAGATACGCAGTATTTT
v_call: TRBV5-1
d_call: TRBD2
clone_size: NA
j_call: TRBJ2-3

cdr3_aa: CSASGQINNEQFF
cdr3_nt: TGCAGCGCGTCTGGACAGATTAACAATGAGCAGTTCTTC
v_call: TRBV29-1
d_call: NA
clone_size: NA
j_call: TRBJ2-1

cdr3_aa: CASSLGPRVTPSSLAYEQYF
cdr3_nt: TGTGCCAGCAGCTTAGGACCCCGGGTTACTCCGTCTAGCTTAGCCTACGAGCAGTACTTC
v_call: TRBV11-1
d_call: NA
clone_size: few
j_call: TRBJ2-7

cdr3_aa: CASSPRTSGPYNEQFF
cdr3_nt: TGCGCCAGCAGCCCTCGGACTAGCGGCCCATACAATGAGCAGTTCTTC
v_call: TRBV4-1
d_call: TRBD2
clone_size: few
j_call: TRBJ2-1

cdr3_aa: CASSLAGPMNTEAFF
cdr3_nt: TGTGCCAGCAGCTTAGCAGGGCCAATGAACACTGAAGCTTTCTTT
v_call: TRBV7-2
d_call: NA
clone_size: few
j_call: TRBJ1-1

cdr3_aa: CSAPTTAHYGYTF
cdr3_nt: TGCAGTGCACCCACGACAGCACACTATGGCTACACCTTC
v_call: TRBV20-1
d_call: NA
clone_size: NA
j_call: TRBJ1-2

cdr3_aa: CASSFDGRTNEQFF
cdr3_nt: TGTGCCAGCAGCTTCGACGGGAGGACGAATGAGCAGTTCTTC
v_call: TRBV7-2
d_call: TRBD2
clone_size: NA
j_call: TRBJ2-1

cdr3_aa: CASSLGAGDPSYNEQFF
cdr3_nt: TGCGCCAGCAGCTTGGGGGCGGGAGATCCCTCCTACAATGAGCAGTTCTTC
v_call: TRBV5-1
d_call: TRBD2
clone_size: NA
j_call: TRBJ2-1

cdr3_aa: CASSPQGGITDTQYF
cdr3_nt: TGTGCCAGCAGCCCCCAGGGAGGAATCACAGATACGCAGTATTTT
v_call: TRBV7-6
d_call: NA
clone_size: NA
j_call: TRBJ2-3

cdr3_aa: CSATQGAANSPLHF
cdr3_nt: TGCAGTGCTACCCAGGGAGCGGCCAATTCACCCCTCCACTTT
v_call: TRBV20-1
d_call: NA
clone_size: NA
j_call: TRBJ1-6

cdr3_aa: CASMRDQGSGETQYF
cdr3_nt: TGTGCCAGCATGCGAGACCAGGGCTCCGGAGAGACCCAGTACTTC
v_call: TRBV7-7
d_call: NA
clone_size: NA
j_call: TRBJ2-5

cdr3_aa: CASSPQAGVETQYF
cdr3_nt: TGCGCCAGCAGCCCGCAAGCGGGAGTAGAGACCCAGTACTTC
v_call: TRBV5-1
d_call: TRBD2
clone_size: NA
j_call: TRBJ2-5

cdr3_aa: CAGRESGANVLTF
cdr3_nt: TGTGCCGGACGGGAGTCTGGGGCCAACGTCCTGACTTTC
v_call: TRBV7-9
d_call: NA
clone_size: NA
j_call: TRBJ2-6

cdr3_aa: CASSFGQTEQFF
cdr3_nt: TGTGCCAGCAGTTTCGGCCAAACGGAGCAGTTCTTC
v_call: TRBV12-3/TRBV12-4
d_call: NA
clone_size: NA
j_call: TRBJ2-1

cdr3_aa: CASSAGTATPLSLISSVYTF
cdr3_nt: TGTGCCAGCAGCGCCGGGACAGCTACCCCTTTAAGCCTGATCTCTAGTGTCTACACCTTC
v_call: TRBV5-6
d_call: TRBD1
clone_size: few
j_call: TRBJ1-2

cdr3_aa: CASRETGRETQYF
cdr3_nt: TGTGCCAGCAGGGAGACAGGCCGGGAGACCCAGTACTTC
v_call: TRBV6-1
d_call: NA
clone_size: NA
j_call: TRBJ2-5

cdr3_aa: CSARPGASSYEQYF
cdr3_nt: TGCAGTGCTAGACCGGGCGCTAGTTCCTACGAGCAGTACTTC
v_call: TRBV20-1
d_call: NA
clone_size: NA
j_call: TRBJ2-7

cdr3_aa: CASSPRDRNEAFF
cdr3_nt: TGTGCCAGCAGCCCAAGGGACAGAAATGAAGCTTTCTTT
v_call: TRBV7-2
d_call: TRBD1
clone_size: NA
j_call: TRBJ1-1

cdr3_aa: CASSLGGWASEAFF
cdr3_nt: TGTGCCAGCAGCTTAGGAGGTTGGGCCTCTGAAGCTTTCTTT
v_call: TRBV7-2
d_call: NA
clone_size: few
j_call: TRBJ1-1

cdr3_aa: CSASLGGYSNQPQHF
cdr3_nt: TGCAGTGCTAGCCTGGGGGGTTATAGCAATCAGCCCCAGCATTTT
v_call: TRBV20-1
d_call: NA
clone_size: few
j_call: TRBJ1-5

cdr3_aa: CASSYRQGYEQYF
cdr3_nt: TGTGCCAGCAGTTACCGACAGGGCTACGAGCAGTACTTC
v_call: TRBV6-5
d_call: TRBD1
clone_size: many
j_call: TRBJ2-7

cdr3_aa: CASSFFCDRGFCNEQFF
cdr3_nt: TGCGCCAGCAGCTTTTTTTGCGACAGGGGGTTTTGCAATGAGCAGTTCTTC
v_call: TRBV5-1
d_call: TRBD1
clone_size: few
j_call: TRBJ2-1

cdr3_aa: CASSPGGRTDTQYF
cdr3_nt: TGTGCCAGCAGCCCCGGGGGACGAACAGATACGCAGTATTTT
v_call: TRBV5-6
d_call: NA
clone_size: few
j_call: TRBJ2-3

cdr3_aa: CASRKGQGNTGELFF
cdr3_nt: TGCGCCAGCAGAAAGGGACAGGGCAACACCGGGGAGCTGTTTTTT
v_call: TRBV5-1
d_call: TRBD1
clone_size: NA
j_call: TRBJ2-2

cdr3_aa: CASSLRGPGYNEQFF
cdr3_nt: TGTGCCAGCAGCCTTCGGGGACCGGGCTACAATGAGCAGTTCTTC
v_call: TRBV12-3/TRBV12-4
d_call: NA
clone_size: NA
j_call: TRBJ2-1

cdr3_aa: CASTPAGAYEQYF
cdr3_nt: TGTGCCAGCACCCCCGCGGGGGCCTACGAGCAGTACTTC
v_call: TRBV6-1
d_call: TRBD2
clone_size: few
j_call: TRBJ2-7

cdr3_aa: CASSQTPIDNYGYTF
cdr3_nt: TGCGCCAGCAGCCAGACGCCGATCGATAACTATGGCTACACCTTC
v_call: TRBV5-1
d_call: NA
clone_size: few
j_call: TRBJ1-2

cdr3_aa: CANNSGIVNEQFF
cdr3_nt: TGTGCCAACAATAGCGGGATAGTCAATGAGCAGTTCTTC
v_call: TRBV28
d_call: TRBD2
clone_size: few
j_call: TRBJ2-1

cdr3_aa: CASSGDRENTEAFF
cdr3_nt: TGTGCCAGCAGTGGGGACAGAGAGAACACTGAAGCTTTCTTT
v_call: TRBV25-1
d_call: TRBD1
clone_size: few
j_call: TRBJ1-1

cdr3_aa: CASRQADHTDTQYF
cdr3_nt: TGCGCCAGCAGGCAAGCGGACCACACAGATACGCAGTATTTT
v_call: TRBV5-1
d_call: NA
clone_size: few
j_call: TRBJ2-3

cdr3_aa: CASSLAGGTNYGYTF
cdr3_nt: TGTGCCAGCAGCTTGGCGGGTGGGACTAACTATGGCTACACCTTC
v_call: TRBV5-6
d_call: NA
clone_size: NA
j_call: TRBJ1-2

cdr3_aa: CASSGPRTSSNYEQYF
cdr3_nt: TGTGCCAGCAGTGGACCGAGGACTAGCTCAAACTACGAGCAGTACTTC
v_call: TRBV6-1
d_call: TRBD2
clone_size: NA
j_call: TRBJ2-7

cdr3_aa: CSATQKTGTHGYTF
cdr3_nt: TGCAGTGCTACCCAAAAGACCGGCACCCATGGCTACACCTTC
v_call: TRBV20-1
d_call: NA
clone_size: few
j_call: TRBJ1-2

cdr3_aa: CAIGKGRQTQYF
cdr3_nt: TGTGCCATCGGGAAGGGTAGGCAGACCCAGTACTTC
v_call: TRBV10-3
d_call: NA
clone_size: NA
j_call: TRBJ2-5

cdr3_aa: CSASSQAINYGYTF
cdr3_nt: TGCAGTGCTTCATCACAGGCGATTAACTATGGCTACACCTTC
v_call: TRBV20-1
d_call: NA
clone_size: few
j_call: TRBJ1-2

cdr3_aa: CASSYWDSPIDEQFF
cdr3_nt: TGCGCCAGCAGCTACTGGGACTCTCCCATCGATGAGCAGTTCTTC
v_call: TRBV5-1
d_call: NA
clone_size: NA
j_call: TRBJ2-1

cdr3_aa: CASSQVMGNTEAFF
cdr3_nt: TGTGCCAGCAGCCAAGTGATGGGGAACACTGAAGCTTTCTTT
v_call: TRBV4-2
d_call: NA
clone_size: NA
j_call: TRBJ1-1

cdr3_aa: CASSVGTPGANVLTF
cdr3_nt: TGTGCCAGCAGCGTAGGAACCCCCGGGGCCAACGTCCTGACTTTC
v_call: TRBV9
d_call: NA
clone_size: few
j_call: TRBJ2-6

cdr3_aa: CASSERKEGETQYF
cdr3_nt: TGCGCCAGCAGTGAGCGGAAGGAAGGGGAGACCCAGTACTTC
v_call: TRBV10-1
d_call: NA
clone_size: NA
j_call: TRBJ2-5

cdr3_aa: CASSETLGGNTEAFF
cdr3_nt: TGTGCCAGCAGTGAAACCCTGGGCGGGAACACTGAAGCTTTCTTT
v_call: TRBV2
d_call: NA
clone_size: NA
j_call: TRBJ1-1

cdr3_aa: CSASRLAGGWGYNEQFF
cdr3_nt: TGCAGTGCTAGCCGGCTAGCGGGAGGTTGGGGCTACAATGAGCAGTTCTTC
v_call: TRBV20-1
d_call: TRBD2
clone_size: once
j_call: TRBJ2-1

cdr3_aa: CSVSGTGVEQYF
cdr3_nt: TGCAGCGTTTCCGGGACAGGGGTCGAGCAGTACTTC
v_call: TRBV29-1
d_call: TRBD1
clone_size: few
j_call: TRBJ2-7

cdr3_aa: CASSLTLQRSDTQYF
cdr3_nt: TGTGCCAGCAGTTTAACCCTGCAGCGGTCTGATACGCAGTATTTT
v_call: TRBV28
d_call: NA
clone_size: NA
j_call: TRBJ2-3

cdr3_aa: CASNRGTTEAFF
cdr3_nt: TGTGCCAGCAATCGGGGGACCACTGAAGCTTTCTTT
v_call: TRBV12-3/TRBV12-4
d_call: NA
clone_size: few
j_call: TRBJ1-1

cdr3_aa: CSARRENQPQHF
cdr3_nt: TGCAGTGCAAGACGGGAGAATCAGCCCCAGCATTTT
v_call: TRBV20-1
d_call: NA
clone_size: NA
j_call: TRBJ1-5

cdr3_aa: CASSLPGTGYNEQFF
cdr3_nt: TGTGCCAGCAGTTTACCCGGGACAGGGTACAATGAGCAGTTCTTC
v_call: TRBV12-3/TRBV12-4
d_call: TRBD1
clone_size: few
j_call: TRBJ2-1

cdr3_aa: CASSQAGESYEQYF
cdr3_nt: TGTGCCAGCAGCCAAGCTGGGGAATCCTACGAGCAGTACTTC
v_call: TRBV3-1
d_call: NA
clone_size: NA
j_call: TRBJ2-7

cdr3_aa: CASSPYRGLGGTQYF
cdr3_nt: TGTGCCAGCAGTCCCTATCGGGGACTTGGGGGGACCCAGTACTTC
v_call: TRBV27
d_call: NA
clone_size: few
j_call: TRBJ2-5

cdr3_aa: CASSEQPSGRDEQFF
cdr3_nt: TGTGCCAGCAGTGAACAGCCTAGCGGGAGAGACGAGCAGTTCTTC
v_call: TRBV6-1
d_call: TRBD2
clone_size: few
j_call: TRBJ2-1

cdr3_aa: CAWSIGGTVYEQYF
cdr3_nt: TGTGCCTGGAGTATAGGCGGGACGGTCTACGAGCAGTACTTC
v_call: TRBV30
d_call: NA
clone_size: few
j_call: TRBJ2-7

cdr3_aa: CASSFSTGNTGELFF
cdr3_nt: TGTGCCAGCAGCTTCTCGACAGGGAACACCGGGGAGCTGTTTTTT
v_call: TRBV11-2
d_call: NA
clone_size: few
j_call: TRBJ2-2

cdr3_aa: CASSLDGLNQPQHF
cdr3_nt: TGCGCCAGCAGCTTGGACGGACTTAATCAGCCCCAGCATTTT
v_call: TRBV5-1
d_call: NA
clone_size: NA
j_call: TRBJ1-5